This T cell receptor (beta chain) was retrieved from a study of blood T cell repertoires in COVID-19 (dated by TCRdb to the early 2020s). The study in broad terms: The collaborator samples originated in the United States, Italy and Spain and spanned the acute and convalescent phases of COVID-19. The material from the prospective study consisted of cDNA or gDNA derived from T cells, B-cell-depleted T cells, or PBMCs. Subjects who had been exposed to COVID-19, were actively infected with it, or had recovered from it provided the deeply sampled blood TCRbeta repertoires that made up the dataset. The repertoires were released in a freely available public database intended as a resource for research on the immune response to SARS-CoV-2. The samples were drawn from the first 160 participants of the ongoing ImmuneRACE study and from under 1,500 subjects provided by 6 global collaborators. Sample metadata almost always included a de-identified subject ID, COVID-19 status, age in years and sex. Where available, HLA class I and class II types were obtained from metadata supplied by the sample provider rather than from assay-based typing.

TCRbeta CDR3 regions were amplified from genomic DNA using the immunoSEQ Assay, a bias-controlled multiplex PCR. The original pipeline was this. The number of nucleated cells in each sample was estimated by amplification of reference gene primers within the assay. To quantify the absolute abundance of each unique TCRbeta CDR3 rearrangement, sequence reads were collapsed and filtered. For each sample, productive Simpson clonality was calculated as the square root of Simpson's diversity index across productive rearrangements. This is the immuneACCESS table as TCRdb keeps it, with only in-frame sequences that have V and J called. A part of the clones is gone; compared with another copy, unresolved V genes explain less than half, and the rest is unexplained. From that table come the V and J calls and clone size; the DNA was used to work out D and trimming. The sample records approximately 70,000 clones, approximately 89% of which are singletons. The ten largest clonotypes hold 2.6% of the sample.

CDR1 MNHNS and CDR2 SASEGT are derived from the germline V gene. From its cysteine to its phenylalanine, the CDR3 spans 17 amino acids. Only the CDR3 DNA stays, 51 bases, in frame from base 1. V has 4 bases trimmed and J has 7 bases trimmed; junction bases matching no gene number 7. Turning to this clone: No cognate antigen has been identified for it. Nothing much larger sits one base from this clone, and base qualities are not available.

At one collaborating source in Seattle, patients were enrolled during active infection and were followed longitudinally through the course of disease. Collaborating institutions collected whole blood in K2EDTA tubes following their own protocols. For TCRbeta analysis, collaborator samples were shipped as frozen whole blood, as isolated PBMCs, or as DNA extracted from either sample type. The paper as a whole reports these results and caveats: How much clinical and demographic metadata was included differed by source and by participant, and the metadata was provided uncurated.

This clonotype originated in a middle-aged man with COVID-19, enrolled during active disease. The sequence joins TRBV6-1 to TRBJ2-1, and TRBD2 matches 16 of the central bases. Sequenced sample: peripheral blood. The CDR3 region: CASSAGTSGRAENEQFF. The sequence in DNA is TGTGCCAGCAGTGCCGGGACTAGCGGGAGGGCCGAAAATGAGCAGTTCTTC.